This TCR beta chain stems from a study of T cells after yellow fever vaccination. General study results and limits: After the booster, approximately 96% of CD4 and 75% to 90% of CD8 primary-response clones were re-detected. Highly abundant clonotypes carried over from the bulk population could end up in FACS-sorted repertoires as contaminants.

Researchers made TCR cDNA using 5'RACE template switching, and this step added a universal primer site and UMIs. TCRdb fed the 5' RACE reads into MiXCR, producing one record per CDR3 protein. Among more than 90,000 distinct CDR3 sequences listed, 8% to 9.5% were seen once. Ten or more counts support this clonotype. Its antigen remains unidentified. The V gene lost 6 bases and the J gene lost 6 bases, with 19 bases spanning the gap. CDR3 length: 15 residues. The chain carries TRBV12-3 or TRBV12-4 and TRBJ2-3; no reliable D call. This clonotype was sampled from a man aged 30 to 39 who received the YFV17D yellow fever vaccine. Specimen: CD8+ T cells sorted from PBMCs, collected 45 days after the yellow fever booster vaccination. CDR3 region: CASSPVGATFDTQYF. The CDR3 region has the DNA TGTGCCAGCAGCCCCGTAGGAGCGACCTTTGATACGCAGTATTTT.